Listed here is a single TCR beta chain. In the original analysis: Amplification of reference gene primers provided the estimated nucleated cell counts. Clones were sequenced by immunoSEQ multiplex PCR, and TCRdb holds only the in-frame ones, with some missing. V, J and clone size reflect that table, while D and trimming were determined from the DNA. The data show more than 20,000 clones, 70% to 90% seen once. The data originate from a study of blood T cell repertoires in COVID-19. The wider study: Donors in the United States, Italy and Spain gave samples during acute or convalescent COVID-19.

The CDR3 is 16 residues long. Germline trimming cut 0 bases from V and 1 base from J; bases unmatched to any gene: 3. CDR1 is SGHDN, CDR2 FVKESK, per germline. The gene calls are TRBV14 and TRBJ2-3, with TRBD2 identical over 8 bases. The TCR originated in a human donor with active COVID-19. The donor label of this sample is uncertain. Source material: peripheral blood. The DNA for the CDR3 is TGTGCCAGCAGCCAAGATATCGGGAGGGGCACAGATACGCAGTATTTT. Protein: CASSQDIGRGTDTQYF.